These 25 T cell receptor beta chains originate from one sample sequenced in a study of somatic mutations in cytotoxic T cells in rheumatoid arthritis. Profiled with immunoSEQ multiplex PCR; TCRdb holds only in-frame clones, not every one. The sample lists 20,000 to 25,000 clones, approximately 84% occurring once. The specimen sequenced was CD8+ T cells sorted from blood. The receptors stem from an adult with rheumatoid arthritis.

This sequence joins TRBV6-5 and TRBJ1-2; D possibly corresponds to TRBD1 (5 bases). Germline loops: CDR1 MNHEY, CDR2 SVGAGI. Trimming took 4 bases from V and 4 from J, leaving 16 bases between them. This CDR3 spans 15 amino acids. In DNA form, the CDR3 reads TGTGCCAGCAGTTCCCTTAAAACCGACAGCTATGGCTACACCTTC. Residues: CASSSLKTDSYGYTF.

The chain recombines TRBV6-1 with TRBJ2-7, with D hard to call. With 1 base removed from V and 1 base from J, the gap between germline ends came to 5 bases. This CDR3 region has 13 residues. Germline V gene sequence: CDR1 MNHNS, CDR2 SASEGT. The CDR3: CASSEVISYEQYF. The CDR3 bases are TGTGCCAGCAGTGAAGTCATATCCTACGAGCAGTACTTC.

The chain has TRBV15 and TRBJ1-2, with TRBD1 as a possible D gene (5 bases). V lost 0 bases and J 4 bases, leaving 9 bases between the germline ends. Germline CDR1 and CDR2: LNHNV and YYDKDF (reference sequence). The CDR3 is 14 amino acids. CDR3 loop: CATSRDRGVYGYTF. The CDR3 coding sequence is TGTGCCACCAGCAGAGATCGAGGGGTCTATGGCTACACCTTC.

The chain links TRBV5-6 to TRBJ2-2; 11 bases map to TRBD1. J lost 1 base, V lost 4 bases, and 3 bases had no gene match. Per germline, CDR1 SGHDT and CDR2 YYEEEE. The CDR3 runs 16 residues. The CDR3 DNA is TGTGCCAGCAGCGAGGACAGGGGGCTGAACACCGGGGAGCTGTTTTTT. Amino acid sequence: CASSEDRGLNTGELFF.

The CDR3 sequence: CASSQTGTGGNSPLHF. CDR3 nucleotides: TGCGCCAGCAGCCAAACCGGGACAGGGGGTAATTCACCCCTCCACTTT. The V call is TRBV4-1, the J call TRBJ1-6; 11 positions match TRBD1. The germline V gene has CDR1 MGHRA and CDR2 YSYEKL. The CDR3 sequence is 16 residues long. Trimming cost V 2 bases and J 6 bases; bases outside gene matches: 3.

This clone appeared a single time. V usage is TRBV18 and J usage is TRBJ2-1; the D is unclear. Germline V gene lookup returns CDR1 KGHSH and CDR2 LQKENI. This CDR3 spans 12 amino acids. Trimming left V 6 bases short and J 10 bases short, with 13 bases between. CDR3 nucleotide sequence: TGTGCCAGCTCCCCCCCCTTGGGGGAGCAGTTCTTC. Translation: CASSPPLGEQFF.

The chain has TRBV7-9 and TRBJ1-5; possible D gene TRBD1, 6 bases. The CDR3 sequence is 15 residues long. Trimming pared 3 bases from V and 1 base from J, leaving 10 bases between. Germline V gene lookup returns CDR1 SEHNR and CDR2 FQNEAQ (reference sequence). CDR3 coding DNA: TGTGCCAGCAGCTTTGGCAGGGGAAGCAATCAGCCCCAGCATTTT. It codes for CASSFGRGSNQPQHF.

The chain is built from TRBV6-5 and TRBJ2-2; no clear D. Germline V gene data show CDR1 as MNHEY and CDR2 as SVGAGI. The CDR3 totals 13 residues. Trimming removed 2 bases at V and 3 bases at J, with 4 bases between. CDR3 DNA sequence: TGTGCCAGCAGTTACGGCTACACCGGGGAGCTGTTTTTT. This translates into CASSYGYTGELFF.

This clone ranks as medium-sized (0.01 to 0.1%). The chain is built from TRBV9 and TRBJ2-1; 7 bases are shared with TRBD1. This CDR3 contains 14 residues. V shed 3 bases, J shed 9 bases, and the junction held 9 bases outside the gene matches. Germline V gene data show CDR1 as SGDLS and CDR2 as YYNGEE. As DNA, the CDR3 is TGTGCCAGCAGCGCGACCTACAGGGGCGGTGAGCAGTTCTTC. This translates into CASSATYRGGEQFF.

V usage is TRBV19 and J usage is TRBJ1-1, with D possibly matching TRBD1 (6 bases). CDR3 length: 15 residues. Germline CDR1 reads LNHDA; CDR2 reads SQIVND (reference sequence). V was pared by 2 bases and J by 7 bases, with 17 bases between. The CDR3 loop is CASSISPGRGIEAFF. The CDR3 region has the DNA TGTGCCAGTAGTATATCCCCAGGCAGGGGCATTGAAGCTTTCTTT.

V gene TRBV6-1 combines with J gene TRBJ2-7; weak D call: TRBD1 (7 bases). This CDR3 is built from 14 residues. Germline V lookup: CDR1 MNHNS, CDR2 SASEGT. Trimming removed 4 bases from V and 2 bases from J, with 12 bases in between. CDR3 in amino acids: CASSGGGTAYEQYF. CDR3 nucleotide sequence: TGTGCCAGCAGTGGTGGGGGGACAGCCTACGAGCAGTACTTC.

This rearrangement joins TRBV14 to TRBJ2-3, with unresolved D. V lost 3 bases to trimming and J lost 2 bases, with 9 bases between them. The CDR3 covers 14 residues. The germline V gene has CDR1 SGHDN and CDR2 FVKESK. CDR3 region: CASSQWTDTDTQYF. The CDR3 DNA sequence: TGTGCCAGCAGCCAGTGGACCGACACAGATACGCAGTATTTT.

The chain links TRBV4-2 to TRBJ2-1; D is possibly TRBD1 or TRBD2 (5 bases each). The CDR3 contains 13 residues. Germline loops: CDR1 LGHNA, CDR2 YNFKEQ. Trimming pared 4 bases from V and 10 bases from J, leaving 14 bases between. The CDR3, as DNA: TGTGCCAGCAGCCGACGGGACGGGCGGGAGCAGTTCTTC. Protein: CASSRRDGREQFF.

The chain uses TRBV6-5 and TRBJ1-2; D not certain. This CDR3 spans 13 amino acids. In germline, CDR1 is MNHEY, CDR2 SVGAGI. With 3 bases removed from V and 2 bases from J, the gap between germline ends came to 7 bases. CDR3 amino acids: CASSYFPNYGYTF. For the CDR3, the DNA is TGTGCCAGCAGTTATTTCCCCAACTATGGCTACACCTTC.

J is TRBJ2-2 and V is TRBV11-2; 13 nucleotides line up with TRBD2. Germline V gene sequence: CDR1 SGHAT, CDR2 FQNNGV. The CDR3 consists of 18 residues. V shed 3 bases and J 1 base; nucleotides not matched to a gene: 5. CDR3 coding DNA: TGTGCCAGCAGCTTTGGACTAGCGGGAGACGGGAACACCGGGGAGCTGTTTTTT. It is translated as CASSFGLAGDGNTGELFF.

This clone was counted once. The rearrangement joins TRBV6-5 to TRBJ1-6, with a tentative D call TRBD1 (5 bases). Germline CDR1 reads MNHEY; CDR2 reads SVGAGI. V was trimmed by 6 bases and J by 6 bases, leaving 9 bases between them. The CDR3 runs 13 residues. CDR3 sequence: CASRGRINSPLHF. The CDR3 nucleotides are TGTGCCAGCAGGGGACGGATTAATTCACCCCTCCACTTT.

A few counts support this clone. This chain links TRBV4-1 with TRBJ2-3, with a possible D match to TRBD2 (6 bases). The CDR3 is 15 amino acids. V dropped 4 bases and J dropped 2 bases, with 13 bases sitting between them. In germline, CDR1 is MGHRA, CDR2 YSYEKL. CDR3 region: CASSPGTFYTDTQYF. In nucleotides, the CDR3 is TGCGCCAGCAGCCCCGGGACTTTCTACACAGATACGCAGTATTTT.

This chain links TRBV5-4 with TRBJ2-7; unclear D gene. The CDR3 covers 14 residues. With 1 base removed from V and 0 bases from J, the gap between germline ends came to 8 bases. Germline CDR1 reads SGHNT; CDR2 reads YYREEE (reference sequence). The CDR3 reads CASSLFRHSYEQYF. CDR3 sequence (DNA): TGTGCCAGCAGCTTGTTCAGGCACTCCTACGAGCAGTACTTC.

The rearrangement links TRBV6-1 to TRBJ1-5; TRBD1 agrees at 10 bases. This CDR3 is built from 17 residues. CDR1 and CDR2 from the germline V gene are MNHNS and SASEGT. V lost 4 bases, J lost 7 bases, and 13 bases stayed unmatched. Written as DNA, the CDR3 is TGTGCCAGCAGTGCCGGGACAGGGGCACTTGATAGGCAGCCCCAGCATTTT. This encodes CASSAGTGALDRQPQHF.

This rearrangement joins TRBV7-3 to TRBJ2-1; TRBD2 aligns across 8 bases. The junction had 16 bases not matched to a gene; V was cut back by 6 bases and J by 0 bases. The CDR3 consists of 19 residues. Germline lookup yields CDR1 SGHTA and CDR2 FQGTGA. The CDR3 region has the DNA TGTGCCAGCAGTCTAAAGGGCCTCGCGGGGGGCAGCTCCTACAATGAGCAGTTCTTC. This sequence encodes CASSLKGLAGGSSYNEQFF.

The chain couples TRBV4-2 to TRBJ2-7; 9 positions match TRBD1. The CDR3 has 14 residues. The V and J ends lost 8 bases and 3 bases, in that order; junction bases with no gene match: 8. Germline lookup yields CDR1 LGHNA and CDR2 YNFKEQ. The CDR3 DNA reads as TGTGCCAGCCGGACCGGACAGGGGCACTACGAGCAGTACTTC. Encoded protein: CASRTGQGHYEQYF.

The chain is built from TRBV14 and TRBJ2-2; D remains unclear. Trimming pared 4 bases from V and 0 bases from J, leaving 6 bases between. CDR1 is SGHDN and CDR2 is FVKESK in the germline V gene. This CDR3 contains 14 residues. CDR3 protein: CASSPYTNTGELFF. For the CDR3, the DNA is TGTGCCAGCAGCCCCTACACGAACACCGGGGAGCTGTTTTTT.

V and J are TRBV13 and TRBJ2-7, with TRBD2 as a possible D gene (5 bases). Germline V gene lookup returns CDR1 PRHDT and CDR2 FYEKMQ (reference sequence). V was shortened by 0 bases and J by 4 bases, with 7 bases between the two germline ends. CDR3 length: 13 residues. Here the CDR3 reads CASSLGRGYEQYF. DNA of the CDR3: TGTGCCAGCAGCTTAGGCCGAGGGTACGAGCAGTACTTC.

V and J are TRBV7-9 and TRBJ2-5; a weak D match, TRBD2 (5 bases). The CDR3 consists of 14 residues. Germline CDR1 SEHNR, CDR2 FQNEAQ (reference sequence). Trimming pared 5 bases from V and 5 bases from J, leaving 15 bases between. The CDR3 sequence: CASSNNGDGETQYF. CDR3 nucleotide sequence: TGTGCCAGCAGCAATAACGGGGATGGGGAGACCCAGTACTTC.

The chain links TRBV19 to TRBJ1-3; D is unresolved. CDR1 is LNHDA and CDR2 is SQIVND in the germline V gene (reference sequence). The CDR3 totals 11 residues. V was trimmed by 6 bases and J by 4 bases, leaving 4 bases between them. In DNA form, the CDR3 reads TGTGCCAGTAGGACGGGAAACACCATATATTTT. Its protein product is CASRTGNTIYF. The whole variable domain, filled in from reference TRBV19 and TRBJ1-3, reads DGGITQSPKYLFRKEGQNVTLSCEQNLNHDAMYWYRQDPGQGLRLIYYSQIVNDFQKGDIAEGYSVSREKKESFPLTVTSAQKNPTAFYLCASRTGNTIYFGEGSWLTVV.